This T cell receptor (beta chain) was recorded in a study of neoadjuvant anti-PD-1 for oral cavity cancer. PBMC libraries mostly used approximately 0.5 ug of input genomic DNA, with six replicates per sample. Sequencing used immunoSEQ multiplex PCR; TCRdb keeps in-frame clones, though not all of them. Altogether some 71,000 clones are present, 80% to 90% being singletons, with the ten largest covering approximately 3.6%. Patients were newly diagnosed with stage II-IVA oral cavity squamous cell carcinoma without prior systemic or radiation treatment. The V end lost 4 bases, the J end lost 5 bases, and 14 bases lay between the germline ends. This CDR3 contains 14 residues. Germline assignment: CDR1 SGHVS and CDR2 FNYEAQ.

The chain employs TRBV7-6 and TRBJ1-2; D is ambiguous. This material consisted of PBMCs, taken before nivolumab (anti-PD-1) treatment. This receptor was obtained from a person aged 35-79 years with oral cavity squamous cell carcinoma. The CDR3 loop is CASSSTRRPYGYTF. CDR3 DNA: TGTGCCAGCAGCTCCACTCGGAGACCTTATGGCTACACCTTC.